The T cell receptor beta chain under discussion was sequenced for a study of blood T cell repertoires in COVID-19. Study at large: Sources were T cells, B-cell-depleted T cells, or PBMCs; the material itself was cDNA or gDNA.

This clone appeared a single time. The V segment lost 3 bases and the J segment 7 bases; nucleotides outside the gene matches: 6. This CDR3 has 15 amino acids. CDR1 and CDR2 from the germline V gene are ENHRY and SYGVKD. Individuals drawn from 20 to 30 US areas were about 18 to 89 years old. All recovered Cohort 3 donors got two negative PCRs, got clearance, or saw symptom resolution. This table comes from immunoSEQ multiplex PCR, and its TCRdb copy is limited to in-frame clones, with some not included. The sample lists around 190,000 clones, approximately 85% occurring once. Sequenced sample: PBMCs or T cells enriched from blood (not recorded which). The V and J genes are TRBV10-3 and TRBJ1-3, with 10 nucleotides matching TRBD1. This clonotype was obtained from a woman aged 18-29 years who had recovered from COVID-19. The CDR3 reads CAISDTGTGANTIYF. The CDR3 DNA is TGTGCCATCAGTGACACCGGGACAGGGGCCAACACCATATATTTT.